One T cell receptor beta chain is described in this entry. The sample holds many counts of this clonotype. Its antigen is not yet known. Qualities for individual bases were not recorded, and no much larger clone is one base off. These data are taken from a study of human T cells and chemical hapten exposure listed by TCRdb under 2021. The study in broad terms: For sensitization, 2% DPC in acetone was applied to an approximately 2 cm by approximately 2 cm area of upper inner arm skin. For TCR sequencing, blood came from 25 to 30 alopecia patients at anywhere from one to four time points (pre-sensitization, 2, 6 and 24 weeks). The libraries were sequenced as a pool, and the TCR yield per sample differed mostly because of small variations in library volumes within the pool. Patch testing was done on the upper back using Finn chambers containing 0.01% DPC, and results were scored after 6 days according to International Contact Dermatitis Research Group standards. Blood samples were taken from patients before sensitization (week 0) and then at 2, 6 and about 24 weeks after DPC sensitization. The patient cohort, mostly female, included alopecia areata with under or over 50% scalp involvement, alopecia totalis and alopecia universalis. In alopecia patients, the study followed how the peripheral blood TCR repertoire changed in vivo over primary and secondary sensitization to diphenylcyclopropenone (DPC), a hapten. Throughout the approximately 25-week study period, patients were also given weekly therapeutic DPC doses on the scalp.

This specimen's time point label, per the study, means: patch test 1, 2 weeks after DPC sensitization. The treatment or condition label of this sample denotes: therapeutic diphenylcyclopropenone sensitization with weekly scalp DPC. Blood at each patch-test visit was drawn before the patch test was applied. To be eligible, patients had to be aged 18 to 70, diagnosed with alopecia and judged suitable for DPC therapy, while pregnant patients were excluded. Total RNA was extracted from unfractionated whole blood collected in Tempus Blood RNA tubes. V sheds 6 bases and J sheds 3 bases, leaving 6 bases between their ends. The germline V gene provides CDR1 MNHEY and CDR2 SVGEGT. Counted from cysteine to phenylalanine, this CDR3 has 13 amino acids. Only CDR3 DNA is held: 39 bases, read in frame from base 1. The method was RACE. This sample was sequenced with a NextSeq 500. During library preparation, unique molecular identifiers were attached to individual cDNA molecules so that TCRs could be counted in a quantitative, reproducible way. Both TCR alpha and TCR beta chains were sequenced from each blood RNA sample. The authors processed their data as follows. A median of about 89,000 TCRs per sample was observed, with a range of about 23,224 to 690,600. The Decombinator software suite was used to annotate V, J and CDR3 in the TCR reads. To make PS versus PT1 abundance plots, every sample was subsampled to the same number of TCRs (28,000). Expanded TCRs were defined as absent before sensitization and observed at least eight times at the 2-week time point. The public reads were run again by TCRdb, first through fastp at Q25 and then through MiXCR, and only productive beta chains were kept. Rows with one shared CDR3 protein collapse into an entry with the most common genes and DNA. TCRdb's processing, not the authors', yielded these V and J calls. Present in this sample are 300,000 to 400,000 distinct CDR3 sequences, 5.5% to 8% of which were seen just once. The ten largest clones add up to around 8.2% of the sample.

Beyond this particular receptor, the publication reports: Repeated subsampling changed both the strength of the expansion versus patch-test correlation and the threshold at which that correlation became significant. Expanded TCRs formed significantly more large CDR3 similarity clusters than pre-sensitization or healthy control sets, consistent with antigen-driven responses. Because every patient had alopecia, a presumed autoimmune disease, the patients' immune response might differ from that of healthy individuals. DPC sensitization did not change the number of TCRs with a frequency above 1 in 1000, and there was no evidence of changes in global repertoire structure. The number of PT1 expanded TCRs positively correlated with patch test score, significant at thresholds 8, 16 and 32 but not 4.

The sequences come from whole blood, collected in connection with sensitization to the hapten diphenylcyclopropenone (DPC). The rearranged chain carries TRBV6-2 or TRBV6-3 and TRBJ2-6, with the D gene uncertain. This TCR came from a young woman with alopecia areata. Some clones in this sample may be carry-over from other donors' samples. The DNA sequence is TGTGCCAGCAGCCGTTTTGGGGCCAACGTCCTGACTTTC. It is translated as CASSRFGANVLTF.